Listed below are T cell receptor beta chains from one sample, sequenced in a study of cytomegalovirus exposure and HLA in healthy donors. Sequenced by immunoSEQ multiplex PCR; TCRdb stores in-frame clones only, minus some. This table has more than 95,000 clones, roughly 83% appearing once. Sequencing was done on a sample of PBMCs. Every receptor here comes from a man between 25 and 39 years old in good health and CMV-seropositive. CDR3s include the opening cysteine and the closing phenylalanine or tryptophan. The order of the fields is D gene, J gene, V gene, clone size, CDR3 protein, CDR3 DNA. The D gene is left open where the match is weak. Part of the rows lack a size; the others show once, few, many or a class for expanded clones.

D: .; J: TRBJ1-1; V: TRBV7-2; size: .; CDR3: CASGRGARLAEAFF; DNA: TGTGCCAGCGGGCGGGGGGCTCGGTTGGCTGAAGCTTTCTTT
D: .; J: TRBJ2-3; V: TRBV6-4; size: .; CDR3: CASSEGAGATDTQYF; DNA: TGTGCCAGCAGTGAGGGGGCGGGGGCCACAGATACGCAGTATTTT
D: TRBD1; J: TRBJ2-3; V: TRBV29-1; size: .; CDR3: CSANNRGDTQYF; DNA: TGCAGCGCCAACAACAGGGGAGATACGCAGTATTTT
D: TRBD1; J: TRBJ2-7; V: TRBV6-6; size: .; CDR3: CASTPTGGYEQYF; DNA: TGTGCCAGCACCCCGACAGGGGGTTACGAGCAGTACTTC
D: TRBD1; J: TRBJ2-7; V: TRBV5-4; size: .; CDR3: CASSRMSIRDSSYEQYF; DNA: TGTGCCAGCAGCCGAATGAGTATCCGGGACAGCTCCTACGAGCAGTACTTC
D: .; J: TRBJ2-3; V: TRBV29-1; size: .; CDR3: CSVDVWGGPTDTQYF; DNA: TGCAGCGTTGACGTATGGGGGGGGCCGACAGATACGCAGTATTTT
D: .; J: TRBJ2-7; V: TRBV7-2; size: once; CDR3: CASSLTIISYEQYF; DNA: TGTGCCAGCAGCTTAACAATAATATCCTACGAGCAGTACTTC
D: .; J: TRBJ1-5; V: TRBV5-6; size: .; CDR3: CASSLGQGGNQPQHF; DNA: TGTGCCAGCAGCTTGGGGCAGGGCGGTAATCAGCCCCAGCATTTT
D: .; J: TRBJ2-5; V: TRBV7-2; size: .; CDR3: CASGLSRAEETQYF; DNA: TGTGCCAGCGGACTTTCCCGTGCCGAAGAGACCCAGTACTTC
D: .; J: TRBJ2-3; V: TRBV19; size: .; CDR3: CASSIEGGARPDTQYF; DNA: TGTGCCAGTAGTATAGAAGGGGGGGCGCGTCCAGATACGCAGTATTTT
D: TRBD2; J: TRBJ2-5; V: TRBV7-3; size: .; CDR3: CASSHSREGHETQYF; DNA: TGTGCCAGCAGCCACTCCCGGGAGGGCCATGAGACCCAGTACTTC
D: TRBD2; J: TRBJ2-7; V: TRBV4-3; size: .; CDR3: CASSQDFSGGAEQYF; DNA: TGCGCCAGCAGCCAAGACTTTAGCGGGGGGGCCGAGCAGTACTTC
D: TRBD1; J: TRBJ2-2; V: TRBV5-1; size: .; CDR3: CASRSGTGFTGELFF; DNA: TGCGCCAGCAGGTCCGGGACAGGGTTCACCGGGGAGCTGTTTTTT
D: TRBD2; J: TRBJ2-3; V: TRBV15; size: .; CDR3: CATSRDSGGRSDTQYF; DNA: TGTGCCACCAGCAGAGATTCGGGGGGGCGTTCAGATACGCAGTATTTT
D: .; J: TRBJ2-5; V: TRBV2; size: once; CDR3: CASIPLRGFSQETQYF; DNA: TGTGCCAGCATCCCGCTGAGGGGGTTTAGCCAAGAGACCCAGTACTTC
D: TRBD1; J: TRBJ2-7; V: TRBV4-3; size: .; CDR3: CASSQAQTGYSYEQYF; DNA: TGCGCCAGCAGCCAAGCCCAGACAGGGTACTCCTACGAGCAGTACTTC
D: .; J: TRBJ1-2; V: TRBV19; size: .; CDR3: CASSSPGQYTF; DNA: TGTGCCAGTAGTTCTCCGGGACAATACACCTTC
D: TRBD1; J: TRBJ2-5; V: TRBV29-1; size: .; CDR3: CSVGQGAGETQYF; DNA: TGCAGCGTGGGACAGGGGGCGGGTGAGACCCAGTACTTC
D: TRBD2; J: TRBJ2-2; V: TRBV9; size: .; CDR3: CASSGSGTSGRGGELFF; DNA: TGTGCCAGCAGTGGTTCCGGGACTAGCGGGAGGGGCGGGGAGCTGTTTTTT
D: .; J: TRBJ1-1; V: TRBV4-1; size: few; CDR3: CASSQDPSGRAAFF; DNA: TGCGCCAGCAGCCAAGACCCCTCGGGGAGGGCAGCTTTCTTT
D: .; J: TRBJ2-3; V: TRBV5-1; size: .; CDR3: CASSRTVPTDTQYF; DNA: TGCGCCAGCAGCAGGACAGTCCCCACAGATACGCAGTATTTT